This is a list of T cell receptor beta chains from one sample in a study of chemoradiotherapy in HPV16-positive cancers. The table came from immunoSEQ multiplex PCR; TCRdb's copy has only in-frame clones and leaves some out. The sample contains 12,000 or so clones, over 75% of which appear only once. The sample here was blood, taken from a patient who underwent chemoradiotherapy. Receptors originate from a human donor with HPV-associated anogenital cancer. CDR3s include the opening cysteine and the closing phenylalanine or tryptophan. A D gene is named only where the DNA matches it firmly. Clone size is given for some rows only: seen once, a few or many times, or a class if the clone is expanded.

J gene | D gene | clone size | V gene | CDR3 length | CDR3 protein | CDR3 DNA
TRBJ2-3 | NA | NA | TRBV11-2 | 15 | CASSLVGGSTDTQYF | TGTGCCAGCAGCTTAGTGGGGGGATCCACAGATACGCAGTATTTT
TRBJ1-5 | TRBD1 | NA | TRBV25-1 | 15 | CASSEGTGANQPQHF | TGTGCCAGCAGTGAAGGGACAGGGGCCAATCAGCCCCAGCATTTT
TRBJ2-3 | TRBD1 | NA | TRBV28 | 14 | CASSYIRGQDTQYF | TGTGCCAGCAGTTATATAAGGGGGCAGGATACGCAGTATTTT
TRBJ2-7 | NA | once | TRBV11-1 | 12 | CASNQGYHEQYF | TGTGCCAGTAATCAGGGTTACCACGAGCAGTACTTC
TRBJ1-5 | TRBD1 | NA | TRBV30 | 15 | CAWSPGTGGNQPQHF | TGTGCCTGGAGCCCCGGGACAGGTGGCAATCAGCCCCAGCATTTT
TRBJ1-5 | TRBD1 | NA | TRBV19 | 19 | CASSVSDRGTLYSNQPQHF | TGTGCCAGTAGTGTTTCTGACAGGGGGACCCTTTATAGCAATCAGCCCCAGCATTTT
TRBJ2-1 | TRBD1 | NA | TRBV5-6 | 15 | CASSWGQGRYNEQFF | TGTGCCAGCAGCTGGGGACAGGGGCGCTACAATGAGCAGTTCTTC
TRBJ1-1 | TRBD1 | NA | TRBV5-1 | 15 | CASSDGGQMNTEAFF | TGCGCCAGCAGCGATGGGGGACAGATGAACACTGAAGCTTTCTTT
TRBJ2-7 | NA | NA | TRBV6-5 | 13 | CASSPQGIYEQYF | TGTGCCAGCAGTCCACAGGGAATCTACGAGCAGTACTTC
TRBJ1-2 | TRBD1 | NA | TRBV7-9 | 15 | CASSEDRQGIYGYTF | TGTGCCAGCAGCGAAGATCGACAGGGGATCTATGGCTACACCTTC
TRBJ2-1 | NA | NA | TRBV5-1 | 16 | CASSPSGQGGHNEQFF | TGCGCCAGCAGCCCAAGTGGGCAGGGGGGGCACAATGAGCAGTTCTTC
TRBJ1-4 | TRBD1 | NA | TRBV2 | 15 | CASRAGTAASEKLFF | TGTGCCAGCAGGGCTGGGACAGCCGCCAGTGAAAAACTGTTTTTT
TRBJ1-4 | NA | NA | TRBV5-1 | 15 | CASSLAEGRNEKLFF | TGCGCCAGCAGCTTGGCGGAGGGCCGTAATGAAAAACTGTTTTTT
TRBJ1-6 | TRBD1 | once | TRBV28 | 16 | CASSSQRQGYNSPLHF | TGTGCCAGCAGTTCCCAGCGACAGGGATATAATTCACCCCTCCACTTT
TRBJ2-2 | NA | NA | TRBV5-1 | 15 | CASSSRVGGGQELFF | TGCGCCAGCAGCTCCCGGGTGGGCGGGGGACAGGAGCTGTTTTTT
TRBJ1-5 | NA | NA | TRBV2 | 13 | CASNPGGVQPQHF | TGTGCCAGCAACCCGGGGGGGGTCCAGCCCCAGCATTTT
TRBJ1-1 | TRBD1 | NA | TRBV5-4 | 17 | CASSSRDRGRLGTEAFF | TGTGCCAGCAGCTCCCGGGACAGGGGGCGCTTGGGCACTGAAGCTTTCTTT
TRBJ2-7 | NA | NA | TRBV19 | 14 | CASSRKSQSHEQYF | TGTGCCAGTAGTCGGAAATCACAGTCGCACGAGCAGTACTTC
TRBJ2-3 | NA | NA | TRBV9 | 14 | CASSVVGSTDTQYF | TGTGCCAGCAGCGTAGTAGGGTCCACAGATACGCAGTATTTT
TRBJ1-2 | NA | NA | TRBV5-1 | 16 | CASSPSLVGTIYGYTF | TGCGCCAGCAGCCCGAGTTTGGTTGGGACAATCTATGGCTACACCTTC
TRBJ1-1 | NA | NA | TRBV5-6 | 13 | CASSLPGLTGAFF | TGTGCCAGCAGCTTGCCGGGCCTAACAGGAGCTTTCTTT
TRBJ2-2 | TRBD1 | NA | TRBV7-2 | 15 | CASSPGGRRTGELFF | TGTGCCAGCAGCCCAGGGGGAAGGAGAACCGGGGAGCTGTTTTTT
TRBJ2-5 | TRBD1 | once | TRBV29-1 | 14 | CSVVPGQVGETQYF | TGCAGCGTTGTCCCGGGACAGGTCGGAGAGACCCAGTACTTC
TRBJ2-7 | TRBD1 | NA | TRBV28 | 15 | CASSSSGTGMNEQYF | TGTGCCAGCAGTTCGTCCGGGACAGGGATGAACGAGCAGTACTTC
TRBJ1-1 | NA | NA | TRBV19 | 17 | CASSIDPHRQMNTEAFF | TGTGCCAGTAGTATAGATCCTCACCGACAGATGAACACTGAAGCTTTCTTT
TRBJ2-1 | NA | once | TRBV7-6 | 14 | CASSLAYSSDEQFF | TGTGCCAGCAGCTTAGCCTATAGTTCGGACGAGCAGTTCTTC
TRBJ1-5 | NA | NA | TRBV5-4 | 14 | CASSQSGVNQPQHF | TGTGCCAGCAGTCAGTCGGGAGTCAATCAGCCCCAGCATTTT
TRBJ2-2 | NA | NA | TRBV9 | 15 | CASSVEGVSGGELFF | TGTGCCAGCAGCGTCGAAGGGGTTTCTGGCGGGGAGCTGTTTTTT
TRBJ1-5 | NA | NA | TRBV7-8 | 17 | CASSLPRRLGSNQPQHF | TGTGCCAGCAGCTTACCGCGTCGACTGGGTAGCAATCAGCCCCAGCATTTT
TRBJ2-5 | NA | once | TRBV4-1 | 14 | CASSQMPSDGTQYF | TGCGCCAGCAGCCAAATGCCGTCAGACGGGACCCAGTACTTC
TRBJ2-5 | NA | NA | TRBV18 | 14 | CASSPREFQETQYF | TGTGCCAGCTCACCACGAGAGTTCCAAGAGACCCAGTACTTC
TRBJ2-1 | TRBD2 | NA | TRBV5-1 | 13 | CASGLAGANEQFF | TGCGCCAGTGGACTAGCGGGGGCCAATGAGCAGTTCTTC
TRBJ1-4 | NA | NA | TRBV18 | 15 | CASSPDLGSGEKLFF | TGTGCCAGCTCACCGGACCTAGGTTCAGGGGAAAAACTGTTTTTT
TRBJ2-3 | TRBD2 | NA | TRBV7-2 | 15 | CASSFPPGGGDTQYF | TGTGCCAGCAGCTTTCCTCCCGGGGGGGGAGATACGCAGTATTTT
TRBJ2-3 | TRBD1 | NA | TRBV30 | 16 | CAYTPGTGGTTDTQYF | TGTGCCTACACCCCCGGGACAGGGGGAACCACAGATACGCAGTATTTT
TRBJ2-1 | TRBD2 | NA | TRBV7-9 | 15 | CASSLWASGGGEQFF | TGTGCCAGCAGCTTATGGGCTAGCGGGGGGGGCGAGCAGTTCTTC
TRBJ1-6 | NA | once | TRBV27 | 13 | CATQIAAHSPLHF | TGTGCCACACAGATAGCTGCCCATTCACCCCTCCACTTT
TRBJ1-1 | NA | NA | TRBV6-6 | 14 | CASSYTDRNTEAFF | TGTGCCAGCAGTTACACGGACAGGAACACTGAAGCTTTCTTT
TRBJ2-1 | NA | NA | TRBV7-2 | 15 | CASSPPGRPYNEQFF | TGTGCCAGCAGCCCCCCAGGGCGGCCGTACAATGAGCAGTTCTTC
TRBJ2-2 | NA | NA | TRBV5-8 | 11 | CASRGGRELFF | TGTGCCAGCAGGGGCGGAAGGGAGCTGTTTTTT
TRBJ1-3 | TRBD1 | NA | TRBV30 | 14 | CAWSMGQGEGTIYF | TGTGCCTGGAGTATGGGACAGGGAGAAGGCACCATATATTTT
TRBJ2-3 | TRBD2 | once | TRBV5-1 | 17 | CASSLGPGLATGDTQYF | TGCGCCAGCAGCTTGGGCCCGGGACTAGCGACCGGAGATACGCAGTATTTT
TRBJ1-1 | NA | once | TRBV9 | 16 | CASSALQGTRGTEAFF | TGTGCCAGCAGCGCGTTACAGGGCACCCGAGGCACTGAAGCTTTCTTT
TRBJ1-1 | NA | NA | TRBV2 | 10 | CASGHTGAFF | TGTGCCAGCGGGCATACAGGGGCTTTCTTT
TRBJ2-3 | NA | NA | TRBV21-1 | 21 | CASSKVEKYEGLAGGTDTQYF | TGTGCCAGCAGCAAAGTAGAGAAGTATGAGGGACTAGCGGGGGGGACAGATACGCAGTATTTT
TRBJ1-1 | TRBD1 | NA | TRBV5-1 | 15 | CASSTLTGTNTEAFF | TGCGCCAGCAGCACCCTGACAGGGACGAACACTGAAGCTTTCTTT
TRBJ2-2 | TRBD2 | NA | TRBV6-5 | 16 | CASSYTSGGGTGELFF | TGTGCCAGCAGCTACACGAGCGGGGGGGGCACCGGGGAGCTGTTTTTT
TRBJ1-1 | NA | NA | TRBV7-2 | 16 | CASSSPWGQVNTEAFF | TGTGCCAGCAGCTCCCCCTGGGGACAAGTGAACACTGAAGCTTTCTTT
TRBJ2-5 | NA | NA | TRBV7-1 | 12 | CASSVRPETQYF | TGTGCCAGCAGCGTGCGCCCAGAGACCCAGTACTTC
TRBJ1-2 | TRBD1 | NA | TRBV6-1 | 13 | CASSGTGVGGYTF | TGTGCCAGCAGTGGGACAGGGGTCGGCGGCTACACCTTC
TRBJ2-3 | TRBD2 | NA | TRBV11-2 | 17 | CASSLIVQRGSTDTQYF | TGTGCCAGCAGCTTAATAGTCCAGCGGGGAAGCACAGATACGCAGTATTTT
TRBJ1-1 | NA | few | TRBV19 | 12 | CASSKGYTEAFF | TGTGCCAGTAGTAAGGGGTACACTGAAGCTTTCTTT
TRBJ1-5 | NA | NA | TRBV27 | 15 | CASSLYGQLDQPQHF | TGTGCCAGCAGTTTGTACGGACAGCTAGATCAGCCCCAGCATTTT
TRBJ1-2 | NA | few | TRBV18 | 14 | CASSPEAGANGYTF | TGTGCCAGCTCACCGGAAGCGGGGGCCAATGGCTACACCTTC
TRBJ1-2 | NA | NA | TRBV14 | 13 | CASSQEGISGYTF | TGTGCCAGCAGCCAAGAAGGGATCTCTGGCTACACCTTC